The rows below give T cell receptor beta chains drawn from one sample of a study of blood T cell repertoires in COVID-19. Profiling relied on immunoSEQ multiplex PCR, and the TCRdb table lists in-frame clones only, not all of them. Of roughly 340,000 clones listed, about nine tenths are singletons. The sequencing input was peripheral blood. These TCRs come from a woman aged 70-85 years with COVID-19, enrolled during active disease. CDR3s include the opening cysteine and the closing phenylalanine or tryptophan. A D gene is named only where the DNA matches it firmly. Only some rows state a clone size, as once, few, many or a class for expanded clones.

J,length,V,size,D,DNA,CDR3
TRBJ2-5,15,TRBV18,-,TRBD2,TGTGCCAGCTCACCAGAGCGGGGGGCGCAAGAGACCCAGTACTTC,CASSPERGAQETQYF
TRBJ1-2,13,TRBV12-3/TRBV12-4,many,-,TGTGCCAGCAGCTCCACAGGGCTCTATGGCTACACCTTC,CASSSTGLYGYTF
TRBJ2-1,17,TRBV7-8,-,TRBD2,TGTGCCAGCAGCTTAGCTAGCGGGGGTGAGAGCTACAATGAGCAGTTCTTC,CASSLASGGESYNEQFF
TRBJ1-5,14,TRBV4-1,once,-,TGCGCCAGCAGCCAAGGATCGGGGTATCAGCCCCAGCATTTT,CASSQGSGYQPQHF
TRBJ1-2,17,TRBV24-1,-,TRBD1,TGTGCCACCAGTGATTCGGGTCCTTACAGGGGAATCGACGGCTACACCTTC,CATSDSGPYRGIDGYTF
TRBJ2-2,13,TRBV11-2,-,-,TGTGCCAGCAGCCCCAGGGGACCCGGGGAGCTGTTTTTT,CASSPRGPGELFF
TRBJ1-2,9,TRBV29-1,-,-,TGCAGCGACTTCTATGGCTACACCTTC,CSDFYGYTF
TRBJ1-5,12,TRBV24-1,-,-,TGTGCCGCCGGGGATAGCAATCAGCCCCAGCATTTT,CAAGDSNQPQHF
TRBJ2-7,15,TRBV7-9,-,TRBD2,TGTGCCAGCAGCCCTTCCGGGGGGGTCTGGTACGAGCAGTACTTC,CASSPSGGVWYEQYF
TRBJ2-2,15,TRBV7-9,-,TRBD1,TGTGCCAGCAGCTTGCCACAGGGGGCCACCGGGGAGCTGTTTTTT,CASSLPQGATGELFF
TRBJ2-1,15,TRBV10-1,-,-,TGCGCCAGCAGCCGCGGGACCCAGAACTACAATGAGCAGTTCTTC,CASSRGTQNYNEQFF
TRBJ1-2,16,TRBV7-9,-,-,TGTGCCAGCAGCCCCCTCCTGGACAGTCCTAACTATGGCTACACCTTC,CASSPLLDSPNYGYTF
TRBJ2-1,17,TRBV3-1/TRBV3-2,-,TRBD2,TGTGCCAGCAGCCACACTAGCGGGGGGGCAGTCGGGAATGAGCAGTTCTTC,CASSHTSGGAVGNEQFF
TRBJ1-4,16,TRBV19,-,TRBD1,TGTGCCAGTAGATCGGACAGGGGTATGGAAGGAGGAAAACTGTTTTTT,CASRSDRGMEGGKLFF
TRBJ1-2,12,TRBV6-5,once,TRBD1,TGTGCCAGCAGTACAGGGGTGAATGGCTACACCTTC,CASSTGVNGYTF
TRBJ1-5,14,TRBV6-5,few,-,TGTGCCAGCGCAGGGGCTTCCAGCAATCAGCCCCAGCATTTT,CASAGASSNQPQHF
TRBJ1-2,13,TRBV10-3,-,-,TGTGCCATCACCACAGTTTTAAACTATGGCTACACCTTC,CAITTVLNYGYTF
TRBJ2-5,14,TRBV9,-,TRBD1,TGTGCCAGCAGCGTCGCAGGGGGCCTGGAGACCCAGTACTTC,CASSVAGGLETQYF
TRBJ2-5,14,TRBV18,-,-,TGTGCCAGCTCACTTTCGACAGGCCAAGAGACCCAGTACTTC,CASSLSTGQETQYF
TRBJ2-2,17,TRBV10-1,-,-,TGCGCCAGCAGTGAGTCGAATGGGGCATGGATGACCGGGGAGCTGTTTTTT,CASSESNGAWMTGELFF
TRBJ1-5,16,TRBV11-2,-,TRBD1,TGTGCCAGCAGCCTTAGACCCGGGACAGAGAATCAGCCCCAGCATTTT,CASSLRPGTENQPQHF
TRBJ2-7,16,TRBV5-1,-,TRBD2,TGCGCCAGCAGCTTGGGTAGACTAGCGGTTTCCTACGAGCAGTACTTC,CASSLGRLAVSYEQYF
TRBJ1-1,16,TRBV2,-,TRBD1,TGTGCCAGCAGTTACTCCCTCCCACAGGGGGCTGTTGAAGCTTTCTTT,CASSYSLPQGAVEAFF
TRBJ2-7,15,TRBV19,-,-,TGTGCCAGTAGTATAGGACTCACTAGCTCCTACGAGCAGTACTTC,CASSIGLTSSYEQYF
TRBJ1-2,12,TRBV10-2,-,-,TGCGCCACTCCGGGCCAAGAGGGCGGCTACACCTTC,CATPGQEGGYTF
TRBJ2-5,16,TRBV4-3,once,TRBD2,TGCGCCAGCAGCCAAGATGCCCTAGCGGGTCAAGAGACCCAGTACTTC,CASSQDALAGQETQYF
TRBJ1-2,13,TRBV27,-,-,TGTGCCAGCTCATTTCTAGGGGCGCGGGGCTACACCTTC,CASSFLGARGYTF
TRBJ1-6,19,TRBV5-6,once,TRBD1,TGTGCCAGCAGCTTGGGACAGGGAACTTTTTGGTCCTATAATTCACCCCTCCACTTT,CASSLGQGTFWSYNSPLHF
TRBJ2-1,15,TRBV6-6,-,TRBD2,TGTGCCAGTCGGCAGCGGGGGGCCGTGTTGGATGAGCAGTTCTTC,CASRQRGAVLDEQFF
TRBJ2-2,16,TRBV7-9,-,TRBD1,TGTGCCAGCAGAGCCTTACAGGGGGCACTTGACGGGGAGCTGTTTTTT,CASRALQGALDGELFF
TRBJ1-2,13,TRBV25-1,-,TRBD1,TGTGCCAGCAGTGTTGGACAGGGGTATGGCTACACCTTC,CASSVGQGYGYTF
TRBJ1-3,13,TRBV10-2,once,-,TGCGCCAGCACCTCAGGTCGTGGAAACACCATATATTTT,CASTSGRGNTIYF
TRBJ2-7,19,TRBV7-9,-,TRBD1,TGTGCCAGCAGCACCCATTCCGGGACAGGGGCCACTGTTGCCTACGAGCAGTACTTC,CASSTHSGTGATVAYEQYF
TRBJ2-4,15,TRBV9,-,-,TGTGCCAGCAGCCCATTCGGGGGAGCCAAAAACATTCAGTACTTC,CASSPFGGAKNIQYF
TRBJ1-3,13,TRBV2,few,TRBD1,TGTGCCAAACAGGGGGCATCAGGAAACACCATATATTTT,CAKQGASGNTIYF
TRBJ1-5,15,TRBV30,-,TRBD1,TGTGCCTGGAGTGGGGGACAGGGGGCGGGTCAGCCCCAGCATTTT,CAWSGGQGAGQPQHF
TRBJ1-1,13,TRBV15,-,-,TGTGCCACCAGCCCCGACAGGAACACTGAAGCTTTCTTT,CATSPDRNTEAFF
TRBJ1-1,14,TRBV3-1/TRBV3-2,once,-,TGTGCCAGCAGCCCAGGGACAAAGAACACTGAAGCTTTCTTT,CASSPGTKNTEAFF
TRBJ2-3,18,TRBV7-2,-,-,TGTGCCAGCAGCTTAGGGGTCTTGCGGGGGCCGTTCTATGATACGCAGTATTTT,CASSLGVLRGPFYDTQYF
TRBJ1-1,17,TRBV7-9,-,TRBD1,TGTGCCAGCAGCTCCAGCCCCGGCAGGGGGCGGGACACTGAAGCTTTCTTT,CASSSSPGRGRDTEAFF
TRBJ2-7,15,TRBV24-1,-,TRBD2,TGTGCCACCAGTGACTCAAAGCGGGGGCCCTACGAGCAGTACTTC,CATSDSKRGPYEQYF
TRBJ1-5,17,TRBV19,-,-,TGTGCCAGTAGTAAGGCGGGGGGAAGGTTGGACAATCAGCCCCAGCATTTT,CASSKAGGRLDNQPQHF